This entry features one TCR beta chain sequence. There is no known antigen for this receptor. Within one base of it there is no much larger clone, and no base qualities were kept. Using the deep immunoSEQ assay, TCR CDR3 regions were amplified from genomic DNA by multiplex PCR. Extracted genomic DNA from each cell subset was distributed evenly across all wells of several immunoSEQ 96-well plates, and each plate was treated as a replicate. Each replicate PCR for sorted subsets received around 210 ng genomic DNA, equal to roughly 30,000 T cell genomes. Purified libraries were quantified with a Qubit 3.0 fluorometer, sized on a Bioanalyzer 2100, and re-quantified with the KAPA Library Quantification kit. Every immunoSEQ 96-well plate was sequenced on a separate single-read 150-cycle Illumina NextSeq 550 flow cell. The study's own analysis went as follows. Because the immunoSEQ output held only junctional sequences and lacked quality scores, the filtering could not match the filtering applied to full-length reads. Sequences were annotated with PyIR, a Python wrapper for IgBLAST v1.9, using IMGT germline references to assign V/J genes and CDR3. Reads with weak V/J assignments (E-value above 1e-6), missing CDR3, stop codons, out-of-frame junctions, or ambiguous translated residues were removed. V3J clonotypes were defined as sequences sharing the same inferred V gene, J gene, and CDR3 amino acid sequence. The percentage overlap between two repertoires was calculated by dividing the number of shared unique clonotypes by the size of the smaller repertoire. Three approaches were used to assess repertoire richness: RTK rarefaction, the Chao1 estimator, and Recon v2.1 estimates of unobserved clonotypes. OLGA was used to compute generation probabilities for all TCRbeta clonotypes that the gDNA method yielded from a handful of donors. TCRdb mirrors the immuneACCESS table, restricted to in-frame sequences. Some clones are absent from its copies; in checked studies, under half trace to an unresolved V gene, and the reason for the others is unknown. V and J calls plus clone size are reproduced from that table; the DNA served to infer D and trimming. The sample has over 2 million clones on record, approximately 90% of them singletons. The ten top clones hold roughly 0.34% of the sample.

Healthy HIV-negative adults with no recently reported acute infections or vaccinations were included as donors. Every donor was a Caucasian adult residing in Nashville, Tennessee, USA. CD4+ T cells were enriched through magnetic negative selection, after which naive cells were positively selected on CD45RA and the remaining negative fraction served as the memory subset. Blood was obtained by leukapheresis, after which PBMCs were separated by Ficoll-Histopaque density gradient centrifugation and cryopreserved in liquid nitrogen vapor phase. Analytical flow cytometry was used to check the purity and quantity of every magnetically sorted T cell population. Each sorted fraction had its genomic DNA isolated and then quantified by UV absorbance on a Nanodrop 2000c. Spanning cysteine to phenylalanine, the CDR3 consists of 14 amino acids. The CDR3 DNA has 42 bases and is translated from base 1. According to the germline V gene, CDR1 reads MRHNA and CDR2 reads SNTAGT. Trimming removed 6 bases from V and 4 bases from J; the gene matches leave 8 bases unexplained.

The sample is drawn from a study of shared clonotypes between healthy human individuals (dated by TCRdb to 2020 to 2021). General notes on the study: Three men and a couple of women, aged 18 to 49 years, made up the cohort. For each donor, three plates each were used for CD4 naive and CD4 memory, two plates were used for CD8 naive, and one plate was used for CD8 memory. Blood TCR repertoires of about five healthy adults were deeply sequenced to estimate repertoire size and the extent of clonotype sharing between individuals. Different laboratories and diverse techniques were used to prepare libraries and sequence TCR repertoires, to increase sequencing depth and limit assay-specific biases. Leukapheresis yielded between about 0.85 and 10 billion PBMCs per donor. Broad study findings and their caveats: Clonotypes shared by all four sorted-subset donors showed higher generation probabilities than non-shared clonotypes. Estimated clonotype richness was generally larger for naive than for memory subsets. The small number of donors limited the genetic and exposure-history diversity represented. Based on pairwise subsampling, the degree of clonotype sharing among donors was expected to be affected by sequencing depth. Sampling was restricted to blood, and TCR repertoires in tissue are likely to differ from TCR repertoires in blood. Sharing across several donors was observed for around 5% of naive CD4, over 3% of naive CD8, about 2.5% of memory CD4, and about 0.38% of memory CD8 clonotypes. Even with the large sequencing depth, rarefaction of the sorted-subset datasets indicated that sequencing was incomplete.

The sample was naive CD4+ T cells from PBMCs. Reading the label with the study, this specimen's cell subset or site is: CD45RA+ positively selected. The receptor chain draws on TRBV6-4 and TRBJ1-1, with 7 bases matching TRBD1. The TCR was taken from a man aged 18 to 30 in good health. Some clones in this sample may be carry-over from other donors' samples. The DNA is as follows: TGTGCCAGCAGAGGACAGGCGGGGTTCACTGAAGCTTTCTTT. It is translated as CASRGQAGFTEAFF.